The present T cell receptor (beta chain) was sequenced within a study of T cell responses to AZD1222 COVID-19 vaccine. With regard to this clone: Its antigen remains unknown.

TCRdb's table, derived via immunoSEQ multiplex PCR, lists solely in-frame clones and lacks some. The data hold over 150,000 clones, with 85% to 90% observed a single time. V lost 5 bases and J lost 3; bases outside the gene matches: 6. Germline CDR1 and CDR2: SGHNT and YENEEA. The CDR3 sequence is 14 residues long. Study-wide results and limits: Unmutated regions of variants are reportedly targeted by nearly half of spike-specific TCRs.

The gene calls are TRBV11-3 and TRBJ2-5; 7 nucleotides line up with TRBD1. The sequence was collected from an adult in good health. The sample was peripheral blood, taken on day 0 of MenACWY control vaccination. CDR3 amino acids: CASSPTGMEETQYF. The DNA of the CDR3 is TGTGCCAGCAGCCCGACAGGGATGGAAGAGACCCAGTACTTC.